Listed below are T cell receptor beta chains from one sample, sequenced in a study of early T cells in non-severe SARS-CoV-2 infection. MiXCR, applied by TCRdb to the 5' RACE reads, yields one record per CDR3 protein. The top ten hold around 7.6% of the sample, which has approximately 32,000 distinct CDR3 sequences, around 6% seen once. Sequenced: whole blood. The receptors derive from an adult who was a healthcare worker with PCR-confirmed SARS-CoV-2 infection or an uninfected control (not recorded which). Each CDR3 is given with its conserved first and last residue. D genes are given only for firm matches. The size of a clone is reported for some rows only, either as once, few or many, or as a class for expanded clones.

v_call	d_call	clone_size	j_call	cdr3_nt	cdr3_aa
TRBV10-3	-	-	TRBJ2-5	TGTGCCATCAGTGGAGGTCGTCAAGAGACCCAGTACTTC	CAISGGRQETQYF
TRBV7-2	-	many	TRBJ2-3	TGTGCCAGCAGCCGACAAGGAGGAAACACAGATACGCAGTATTTT	CASSRQGGNTDTQYF
TRBV18	-	few	TRBJ2-7	TGTGCCAGCTCACCAGTTCTAGGCGGGGGCAACTACGAGCAGTACTTC	CASSPVLGGGNYEQYF
TRBV2	-	many	TRBJ1-3	TGTGCCAGCAGTGAAGGGATGAAAGATGGAAACACCATATATTTT	CASSEGMKDGNTIYF
TRBV10-3	-	many	TRBJ2-5	TGTGCCATCAGTGACGATACGGTCGAGACCCAGTACTTC	CAISDDTVETQYF
TRBV5-6	-	many	TRBJ2-1	TGTGCCAGCAGCTTGCCGGGGTGGGGCAATGAGCAGTTCTTC	CASSLPGWGNEQFF
TRBV4-1	-	many	TRBJ1-6	TGCGCCAGCAGCCAATGGGACGGAAATTCACCCCTCCACTTT	CASSQWDGNSPLHF
TRBV6-1	-	many	TRBJ2-5	TGTGCCAGCACTCCCGTAGGGGCACAAGAGACCCAGTACTTC	CASTPVGAQETQYF
TRBV4-1	TRBD1	many	TRBJ1-1	TGCGCCAGCAGCCTCCTCTACAGGGGCATGAACACTGAAGCTTTCTTT	CASSLLYRGMNTEAFF
TRBV21-1	-	many	TRBJ1-1	TGTGCCAGCAGCGCTCCCGGGTCCCTCGAAGCTTTCTTT	CASSAPGSLEAFF
TRBV4-1	-	many	TRBJ2-7	TGCGCCAGCAACGCTCCGGGGTCCGAAGAGCAGTACTTC	CASNAPGSEEQYF
TRBV29-1	-	many	TRBJ2-7	TGCAGCGTTTCCGCCGTAGGCGGCTACGAGCAGTACTTC	CSVSAVGGYEQYF
TRBV2	-	many	TRBJ2-7	TGTGCCAGCAGTCGGAACTACGAGCAGTACTTC	CASSRNYEQYF
TRBV20-1	TRBD2	many	TRBJ2-5	TGCAGTGCTACACTTAGCGGGAGTCCCCAAGAGACCCAGTACTTC	CSATLSGSPQETQYF
TRBV6-2/TRBV6-3	TRBD2	-	TRBJ2-5	TGTGCCAGCAGTCGAACTAGCGGGGGGTCGAAGACCCAGTACTTC	CASSRTSGGSKTQYF
TRBV6-6	-	many	TRBJ2-2	TGTGCCAGCAGTTACTCTCCGTGGGCCAGAGAATCAGTGAACACCGGGGAGCTGTTTTTT	CASSYSPWARESVNTGELFF
TRBV29-1	-	many	TRBJ2-7	TGCAGCGTGCTCCCCCCGGGACAGCTAGCGGGCCAGTACTTC	CSVLPPGQLAGQYF
TRBV10-1	-	many	TRBJ2-3	TGCGCCAGCAGTGTGGCTAGCGAAGGGGGTACGCAGTATTTT	CASSVASEGGTQYF
TRBV9	-	many	TRBJ2-6	TGTGCCAGCAGCCCGATCCCCGGGACTCCTCGGTCTGGGGCCAACGTCCTGACTTTC	CASSPIPGTPRSGANVLTF
TRBV6-1	-	few	TRBJ2-6	TGTGCCAGCAACGGGTGGAAAGGGGCCAACGTCCTGACTTTC	CASNGWKGANVLTF
TRBV10-3	-	few	TRBJ2-7	TGTGCCACCACTGGATCCTACGAGCAGTACTTC	CATTGSYEQYF
TRBV5-6	-	few	TRBJ2-7	TGTGCCAGCAGCTTGCGGTTGGGGCAGGGGAACTACGAGCAGTACTTC	CASSLRLGQGNYEQYF
TRBV7-2	-	medium-sized	TRBJ1-5	TGTGCCAGCAGCTTAACCTCAGGTTATAATCAGCCCCAGCATTTT	CASSLTSGYNQPQHF
TRBV20-1	TRBD2	many	TRBJ2-5	TGCAGTGCTACCCGCCCGGCTAGCGGGGAACAAGAGACCCAGTACTTC	CSATRPASGEQETQYF
TRBV3-1	-	-	TRBJ2-3	TGTGCCAGCAGCCAAGGCCGAGGGGATACGCAGTATTTT	CASSQGRGDTQYF
TRBV27	-	many	TRBJ2-7	TGTGCCAGCAGTTTCCGTGGCGAGCAGTACTTC	CASSFRGEQYF
TRBV10-2	TRBD2	few	TRBJ2-1	TGCGCCAGCAGTGGGGGACTATTCTACAATGAGCAGTTCTTC	CASSGGLFYNEQFF
TRBV5-6	-	many	TRBJ1-5	TGTGCCAGCAGCTTGGGATACGGAAGAAGCAATCAGCCCCAGCATTTT	CASSLGYGRSNQPQHF
TRBV7-8	-	many	TRBJ2-5	TGTGCCAGCAGCTTAGGCGCCTGGGAGACCCAGTACTTC	CASSLGAWETQYF
TRBV10-3	-	many	TRBJ2-2	TGTGCCATCAGTGAATACTCGAACACCGGGGAGCTGTTTTTT	CAISEYSNTGELFF
TRBV6-2/TRBV6-3	-	many	TRBJ2-7	TGTGCCAGCAGCCGCATGACCTGGAGCTCCTACGAGCAGTACTTC	CASSRMTWSSYEQYF
TRBV20-1	TRBD2	-	TRBJ2-7	TGCAGTGCTAGAAAGGCGGGAGGAGCCGAGCAGTACTTC	CSARKAGGAEQYF
TRBV6-1	TRBD1	many	TRBJ1-1	TGTGCCAGCTGCCCAGGGGGCTTGATCACTGAAGCTTTCTTT	CASCPGGLITEAFF
TRBV7-2	TRBD2	many	TRBJ2-7	TGTGCCAGCAGCTTTGGACTAGCGGCCTACGAGCAGTACTTC	CASSFGLAAYEQYF
TRBV2	TRBD2	-	TRBJ2-2	TGTGCCAAGGCGACTAGCGGGAGAGCCGGGGAGCTGTTTTTT	CAKATSGRAGELFF
TRBV19	TRBD1	few	TRBJ1-2	TGTGCCAGTAGTCGTGGGGGACAGGGCGGGTATGGCTACACCTTC	CASSRGGQGGYGYTF
TRBV25-1	-	few	TRBJ2-1	TGTGCCAGCAGTGATAGGGTGCCTCCTTTTGATTATCGGAACGCCTACAATGAGCAGTTCTTC	CASSDRVPPFDYRNAYNEQFF
TRBV7-9	-	few	TRBJ2-1	TGTGCCAGCAGCCTCGGGAATTCTAACAATGAGCAGTTCTTC	CASSLGNSNNEQFF
TRBV2	-	many	TRBJ1-2	TGTGCCAGCAGTGAAGTAACTTATCGGTCCCATGGCTACACCTTC	CASSEVTYRSHGYTF
TRBV29-1	-	many	TRBJ2-1	TGCAGCGTTGAGGGGCTAGCCTCGAGGTATAATGAGCAGTTCTTC	CSVEGLASRYNEQFF
TRBV15	TRBD2	-	TRBJ2-3	TGTGCCACCAGCAGTCGAGCGGGGGGGACAGATACGCAGTATTTT	CATSSRAGGTDTQYF
TRBV5-1	-	many	TRBJ2-3	TGCGCCAGCAGATTGATACCTAGCACAGATACGCAGTATTTT	CASRLIPSTDTQYF
TRBV29-1	-	many	TRBJ2-2	TGCAGCGTCCGCAGGGATGTCGGGGAGCTGTTTTTT	CSVRRDVGELFF